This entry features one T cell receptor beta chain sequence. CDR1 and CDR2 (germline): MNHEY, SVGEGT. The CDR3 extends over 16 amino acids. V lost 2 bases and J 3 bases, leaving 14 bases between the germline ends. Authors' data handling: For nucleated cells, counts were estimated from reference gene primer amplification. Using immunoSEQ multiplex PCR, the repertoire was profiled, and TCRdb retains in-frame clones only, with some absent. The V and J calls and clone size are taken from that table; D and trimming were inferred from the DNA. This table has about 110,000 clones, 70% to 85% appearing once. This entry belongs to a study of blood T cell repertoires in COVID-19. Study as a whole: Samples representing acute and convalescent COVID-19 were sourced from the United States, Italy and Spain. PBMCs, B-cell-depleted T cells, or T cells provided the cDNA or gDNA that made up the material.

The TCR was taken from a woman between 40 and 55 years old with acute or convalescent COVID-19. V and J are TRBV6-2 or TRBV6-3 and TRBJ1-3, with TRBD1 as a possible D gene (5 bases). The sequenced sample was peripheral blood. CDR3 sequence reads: CASSYALVGLGNTIYF. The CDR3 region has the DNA TGTGCCAGCAGTTACGCCCTTGTGGGGCTTGGAAACACCATATATTTT.